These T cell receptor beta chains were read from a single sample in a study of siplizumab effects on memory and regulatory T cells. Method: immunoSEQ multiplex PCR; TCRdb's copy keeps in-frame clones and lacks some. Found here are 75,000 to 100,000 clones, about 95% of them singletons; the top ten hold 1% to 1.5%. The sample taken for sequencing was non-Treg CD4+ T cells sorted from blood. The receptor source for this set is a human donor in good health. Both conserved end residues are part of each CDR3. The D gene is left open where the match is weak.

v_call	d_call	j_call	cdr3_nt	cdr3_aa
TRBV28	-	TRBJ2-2	TGTGCCAGCAGTTTTGAAGTGGGAGGACCGAACACCGGGGAGCTGTTTTTT	CASSFEVGGPNTGELFF
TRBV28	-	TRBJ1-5	TGTGCCAGCAATCTTTGGACGGAAAATCAGCCCCAGCATTTT	CASNLWTENQPQHF
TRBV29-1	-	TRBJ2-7	TGCAGCGTTAAGGGCAGGGTTGCCTACGAGCAGTACTTC	CSVKGRVAYEQYF
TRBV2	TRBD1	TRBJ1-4	TGTGCCAGCAGTGAGGACAGGGGGCGGAGTGAAAAACTGTTTTTT	CASSEDRGRSEKLFF
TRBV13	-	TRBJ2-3	TGTGCCAGCAGCTCGAGGGGCAGACTCACAGATACGCAGTATTTT	CASSSRGRLTDTQYF
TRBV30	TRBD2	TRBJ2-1	TGTGCCTGGATATCGGGACTAGCGGTCCACAATGAGCAGTTCTTC	CAWISGLAVHNEQFF
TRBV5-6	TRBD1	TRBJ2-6	TGTGCCAGCAGAGGTGCCCCCGGGACAGGGGACGGGGCCAACGTCCTGACTTTC	CASRGAPGTGDGANVLTF
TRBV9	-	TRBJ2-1	TGTGCCAGCAGCGGAAAATTACGGGCCTTATACAATGAGCAGTTCTTC	CASSGKLRALYNEQFF
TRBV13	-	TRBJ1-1	TGTGCCAGCAGCCGCCGCGGGAACACTGAAGCTTTCTTT	CASSRRGNTEAFF
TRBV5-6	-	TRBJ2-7	TGTGCCAGCAGCTTGCTCTTCGCCGTTCACGAGCAGTACTTC	CASSLLFAVHEQYF
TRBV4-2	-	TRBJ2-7	TGTGCCAGCAGCCAAGAAAGTCTGGACACATACGAGCAGTACTTC	CASSQESLDTYEQYF
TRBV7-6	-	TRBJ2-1	TGTGCCAGCAGCATCCAACTAGGTTTCTATGAGCAGTTCTTC	CASSIQLGFYEQFF
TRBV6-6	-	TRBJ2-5	TGTGCCAGCAGTTACATCGGGGTGGGAGAGGCCCAGTACTTC	CASSYIGVGEAQYF
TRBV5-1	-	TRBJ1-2	TGCGCCAGCAGGGGGGAACTTAACTATGGCTACACCTTC	CASRGELNYGYTF
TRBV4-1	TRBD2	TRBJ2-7	TGCGCCAGCAGCCAGATAGCGGGAGCGCCTTACGAGCAGTACTTC	CASSQIAGAPYEQYF
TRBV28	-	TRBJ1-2	TGTGCCAGCAGTTCCGGCTATGGCTACACCTTC	CASSSGYGYTF
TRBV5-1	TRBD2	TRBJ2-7	TGCGCCAGCAGCTTGGGGACCAAGCGGGGGTCCGAGCAGTACTTC	CASSLGTKRGSEQYF